This TCR beta chain derives from a study of spatial heterogeneity in lung cancer. Across the study: The donor group consisted of around 70 patients who had untreated, early-stage non-small cell lung cancer. Those follow-up PBMC samples that were available underwent sequencing, at a median interval of about 26 months following resection.

This clonotype was seen a handful of times. The antigen is not known. From the 5' RACE reads, TCRdb called clonotypes with MiXCR, one entry per CDR3 protein. The sample includes nearly 95,000 distinct CDR3 sequences, approximately 19% of them seen just once. Findings and limits, study-wide: Ubiquitous expanded tumor TCRs were seen in blood more at resection than at follow-up.

CDR1 SGHVS and CDR2 FQNEAQ come from the germline V gene. This CDR3 spans 14 amino acids. V gave up 8 bases and J gave up 5 bases, with 18 bases separating them. Time point described: blood at routine non-recurrence follow-up after resection. Extraction of whole RNA from tumor, nontumor lung or frozen PBMC preceded unsorted sequencing. The material was PBMCs, obtained at follow-up. This clonotype was sampled from a male donor with early-stage non-small cell lung cancer. This rearrangement joins TRBV7-8 to TRBJ2-5; D may be TRBD1 or TRBD2 (6 bases each). For the CDR3, the DNA is TGTGCCAGCGGCAAAGGGGGGAGTACCGAGACCCAGTACTTC. Translating it yields CASGKGGSTETQYF.